The 7 T cell receptor beta chains in this list originate from one sample, sequenced in a study of CD8 T cells in ankylosing spondylitis. General study points: Characteristic of ankylosing spondylitis blood, it appeared, was a TCR beta motif comprising fewer than 10 highly homologous variants.

MiXCR, run by TCRdb on the 5' RACE reads, gives a single entry per CDR3 protein. The table records 650,000 to 800,000 distinct CDR3 sequences, roughly 19% of them present only once. These TCRs' antigens remain unknown. Sample: blood, either unsorted or a sorted T cell fraction (not recorded which). The receptors were sampled from a male donor with ankylosing spondylitis.

V gene TRBV7-9 combines with J gene TRBJ2-5; possible D gene TRBD2, 6 bases. Germline CDR1 is SEHNR and CDR2 is FQNEAQ (reference sequence). Trimming pared 5 bases from V and 9 bases from J, leaving 22 bases between. This CDR3 contains 15 residues. The CDR3 bases are TGTGCCAGCAGCCCAGCAGGGCCACCGGGGACTGCCCAGTACTTC. It yields the protein CASSPAGPPGTAQYF.

This clonotype appeared a few times. J is TRBJ2-5 and V is TRBV5-1; 8 bases are shared with TRBD2. The germline V gene encodes CDR1 SGHRS and CDR2 YFSETQ. Losses at the gene ends were 1 base for V and 3 bases for J; bases not matched to a gene: 8. This CDR3 has 16 residues. Written as DNA, the CDR3 is TGCGCCAGCAGCTTGATGGCGGTTAGCGGGGAAGAGACCCAGTACTTC. It yields the protein CASSLMAVSGEETQYF.

This chain connects TRBV20-1 to TRBJ2-1; D may be TRBD2 (6 bases). Trimming took 4 bases from V and 8 from J, leaving 18 bases between them. This CDR3 is 14 amino acids long. CDR1 is DFQATT and CDR2 is SNEGSKA in the germline V gene (reference sequence). CDR3: CSAIYPTSLDEQFF. CDR3 nucleotide sequence: TGCAGTGCTATCTACCCGACTAGTCTCGATGAGCAGTTCTTC.

A few counts support this clonotype. The chain recombines TRBV5-1 with TRBJ2-7; D not resolved. V lost 4 bases and J lost 3, with 8 bases in between. The V gene's germline CDR1 is SGHRS and CDR2 YFSETQ. The CDR3 runs to 12 residues. CDR3 DNA: TGCGCCAGCAGCCGGCTGAACTACGAGCAGTACTTC. Its translation is CASSRLNYEQYF. Variable domain in full (rest from reference TRBV5-1 and TRBJ2-7): KAGVTQTPRYLIKTRGQQVTLSCSPISGHRSVSWYQQTPGQGLQFLFEYFSETQRNKGNFPGRFSGRQFSNSRSEMNVSTLELGDSALYLCASSRLNYEQYFGPGTRLTVT.

This clonotype has just a few counts. The rearrangement uses TRBV11-2 and TRBJ1-1; TRBD1 is a possible D gene (6 bases). Trimming pared 5 bases from V and 5 bases from J, leaving 12 bases between. CDR3 length equals 13 residues. CDR1 and CDR2 from the germline V gene are SGHAT and FQNNGV. The CDR3 spells CASSTDRRTEAFF. CDR3 nucleotide sequence: TGTGCCAGCAGCACGGACAGACGGACTGAAGCTTTCTTT.

The chain carries TRBV6-1 and TRBJ2-6; D gene ambiguous. The germline V gene has CDR1 MNHNS and CDR2 SASEGT. The V end lost 3 bases, the J end lost 0 bases, and 6 bases lay between the germline ends. CDR3 length: 15 residues. Written as DNA, the CDR3 is TGTGCCAGCAGTGACTATTTCTCTGGGGCCAACGTCCTGACTTTC. Translation gives CASSDYFSGANVLTF.

This clonotype was observed at least ten times. The chain has TRBV20-1 and TRBJ2-2, with D unclear. Germline lookup yields CDR1 DFQATT and CDR2 SNEGSKA (reference sequence). The CDR3 spans 14 residues. Trimming took off 6 bases at V and 1 base at J, with 12 bases between the two ends. Here the CDR3 DNA reads TGCAGTGCCGGGTGGGATCGGAACACCGGGGAGCTGTTTTTT. Residues: CSAGWDRNTGELFF.